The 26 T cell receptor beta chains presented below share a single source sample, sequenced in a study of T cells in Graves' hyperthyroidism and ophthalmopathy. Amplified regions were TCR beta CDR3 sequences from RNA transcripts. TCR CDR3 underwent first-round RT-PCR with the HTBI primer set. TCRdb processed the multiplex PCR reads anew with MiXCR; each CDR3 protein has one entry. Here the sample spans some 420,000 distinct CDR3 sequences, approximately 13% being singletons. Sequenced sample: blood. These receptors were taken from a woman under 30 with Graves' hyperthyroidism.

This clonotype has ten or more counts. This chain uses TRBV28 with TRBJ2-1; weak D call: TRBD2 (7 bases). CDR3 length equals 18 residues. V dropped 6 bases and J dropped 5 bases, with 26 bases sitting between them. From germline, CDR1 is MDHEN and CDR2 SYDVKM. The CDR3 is CASSRYQGGGGQNNEQFF. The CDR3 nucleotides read TGTGCCAGCAGCCGATACCAAGGGGGGGGCGGGCAGAACAATGAGCAGTTCTTC.

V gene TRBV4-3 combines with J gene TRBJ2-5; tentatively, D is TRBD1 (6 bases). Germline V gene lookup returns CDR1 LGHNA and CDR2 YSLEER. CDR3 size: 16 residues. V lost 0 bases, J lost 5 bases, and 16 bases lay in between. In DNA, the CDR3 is TGCGCCAGCAGCCAAGATCGGCGAGGGGGATATGAGACCCAGTACTTC. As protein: CASSQDRRGGYETQYF.

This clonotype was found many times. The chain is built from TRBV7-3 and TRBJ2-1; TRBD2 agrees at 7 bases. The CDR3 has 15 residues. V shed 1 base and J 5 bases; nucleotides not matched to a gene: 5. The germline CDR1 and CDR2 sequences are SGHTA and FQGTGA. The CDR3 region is CASSLNAGVDNEQFF. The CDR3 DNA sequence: TGTGCCAGCAGCTTAAACGCGGGAGTCGACAATGAGCAGTTCTTC.

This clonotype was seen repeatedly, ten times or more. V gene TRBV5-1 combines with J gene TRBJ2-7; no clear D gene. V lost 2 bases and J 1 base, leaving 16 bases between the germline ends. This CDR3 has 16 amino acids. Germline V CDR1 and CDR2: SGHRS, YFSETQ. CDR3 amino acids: CASSLILTDDSYEQYF. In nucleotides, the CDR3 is TGCGCCAGCAGCTTAATCTTGACGGACGATTCCTACGAGCAGTACTTC. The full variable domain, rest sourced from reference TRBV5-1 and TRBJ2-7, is KAGVTQTPRYLIKTRGQQVTLSCSPISGHRSVSWYQQTPGQGLQFLFEYFSETQRNKGNFPGRFSGRQFSNSRSEMNVSTLELGDSALYLCASSLILTDDSYEQYFGPGTRLTVT.

The CDR3 coding sequence is TGCGCCAGCAGTGACGTGAACACCGGGGAGCTGTTTTTT. Translation: CASSDVNTGELFF. The genes are TRBV10-1 and TRBJ2-2; no reliable D call. The CDR3 runs to 13 residues. Germline V gives CDR1 WNHNN, CDR2 SYGVQD (reference sequence). V dropped 3 bases and J dropped 1 base, with 3 bases sitting between them.

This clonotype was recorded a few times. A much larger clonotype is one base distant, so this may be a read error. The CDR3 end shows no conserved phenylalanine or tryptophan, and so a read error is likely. The CDR3 is CASSFRGESTEAFL. The CDR3, as DNA: TGTGCCAGCAGTTTTCGGGGGGAGAGCACTGAAGCTTTCCTT. The chain has TRBV12-3 or TRBV12-4 and TRBJ1-1, with D tentatively TRBD1 (5 bases). With 3 bases removed from V and 4 bases from J, the gap between germline ends came to 12 bases. The CDR3 runs to 14 residues.

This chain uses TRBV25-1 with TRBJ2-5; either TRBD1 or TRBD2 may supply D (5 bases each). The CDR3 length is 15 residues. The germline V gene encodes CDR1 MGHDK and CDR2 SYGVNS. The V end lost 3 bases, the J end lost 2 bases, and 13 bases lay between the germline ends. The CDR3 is CASSDFLGPQETQYF. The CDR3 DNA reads TGTGCCAGCAGTGATTTCTTGGGACCGCAAGAGACCCAGTACTTC.

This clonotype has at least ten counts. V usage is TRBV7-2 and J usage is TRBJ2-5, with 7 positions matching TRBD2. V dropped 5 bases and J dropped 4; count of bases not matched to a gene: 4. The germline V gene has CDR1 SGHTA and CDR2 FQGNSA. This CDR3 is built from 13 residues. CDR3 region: CASSRGGTETQYF. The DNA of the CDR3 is TGTGCCAGCAGCCGCGGGGGAACAGAGACCCAGTACTTC.

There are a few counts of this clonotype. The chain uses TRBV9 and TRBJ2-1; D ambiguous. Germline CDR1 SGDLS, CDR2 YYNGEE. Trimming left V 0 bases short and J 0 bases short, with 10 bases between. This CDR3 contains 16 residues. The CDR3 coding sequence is TGTGCCAGCAGCGTAGTTAGCCCCACCTCCTACAATGAGCAGTTCTTC. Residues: CASSVVSPTSYNEQFF. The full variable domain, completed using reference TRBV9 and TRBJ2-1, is DSGVTQTPKHLITATGQRVTLRCSPRSGDLSVYWYQQSLDQGLQFLIQYYNGEERAKGNILERFSAQQFPDLHSELNLSSLELGDSALYFCASSVVSPTSYNEQFFGPGTRLTVL.

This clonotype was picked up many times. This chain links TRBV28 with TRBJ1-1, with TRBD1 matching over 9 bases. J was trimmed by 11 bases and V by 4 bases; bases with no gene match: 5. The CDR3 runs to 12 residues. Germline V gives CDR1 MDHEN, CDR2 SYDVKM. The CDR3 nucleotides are TGTGCCAGCAGTTCCGGACAGGGGATGGCTTTCTTT. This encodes CASSSGQGMAFF.

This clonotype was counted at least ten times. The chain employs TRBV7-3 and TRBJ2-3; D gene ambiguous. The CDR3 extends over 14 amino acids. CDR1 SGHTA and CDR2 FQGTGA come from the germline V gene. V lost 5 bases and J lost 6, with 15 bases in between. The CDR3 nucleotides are TGTGCCAGCAGCCAGGACCCCTCGTGGGATACGCAGTATTTT. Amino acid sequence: CASSQDPSWDTQYF.

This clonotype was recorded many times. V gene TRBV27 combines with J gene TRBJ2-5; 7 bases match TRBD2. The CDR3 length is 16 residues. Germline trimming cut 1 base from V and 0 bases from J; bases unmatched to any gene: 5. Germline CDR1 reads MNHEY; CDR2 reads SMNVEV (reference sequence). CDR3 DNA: TGTGCCAGCAGTTTATATCCTGGGGGGGACCAAGAGACCCAGTACTTC. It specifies CASSLYPGGDQETQYF.

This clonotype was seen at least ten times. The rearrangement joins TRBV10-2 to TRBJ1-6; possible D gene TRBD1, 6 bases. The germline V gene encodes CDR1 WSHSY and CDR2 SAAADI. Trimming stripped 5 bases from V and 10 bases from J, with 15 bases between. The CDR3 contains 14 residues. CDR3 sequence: CASSPTGGESPLHF. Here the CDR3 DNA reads TGCGCCAGCAGTCCCACGGGGGGCGAATCACCCCTCCACTTT.

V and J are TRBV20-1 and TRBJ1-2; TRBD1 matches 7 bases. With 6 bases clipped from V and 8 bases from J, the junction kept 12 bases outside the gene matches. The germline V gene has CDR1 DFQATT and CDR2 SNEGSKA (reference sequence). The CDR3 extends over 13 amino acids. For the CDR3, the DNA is TGCAGTGCAACCAAAACAGGGGCGCCAGGCTACACCTTC. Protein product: CSATKTGAPGYTF.

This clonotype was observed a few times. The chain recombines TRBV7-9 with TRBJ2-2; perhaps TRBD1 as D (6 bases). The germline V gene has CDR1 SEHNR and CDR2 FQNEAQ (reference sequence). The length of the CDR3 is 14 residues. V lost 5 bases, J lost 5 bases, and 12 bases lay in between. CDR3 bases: TGTGCCAGCAGCGAGCAGGGGTGGACCGGGGAGCTGTTTTTT. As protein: CASSEQGWTGELFF. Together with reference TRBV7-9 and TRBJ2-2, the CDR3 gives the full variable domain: DTGVSQNPRHKITKRGQNVTFRCDPISEHNRLYWYRQTLGQGPEFLTYFQNEAQLEKSRLLSDRFSAERPKGSFSTLEIQRTEQGDSAMYLCASSEQGWTGELFFGEGSRLTVL.

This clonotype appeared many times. CDR3 sequence (DNA): TGTGCCAGCAGCTCAGGGGGGAGGAACACTGAAGCTTTCTTT. Protein product: CASSSGGRNTEAFF. The rearrangement links TRBV5-8 to TRBJ1-1; 7 nucleotides line up with TRBD1. V gave up 3 bases and J gave up 1 base; unmatched junction bases: 3. In germline, CDR1 is SGHTS, CDR2 YDEGEE. The CDR3 extends over 14 amino acids.

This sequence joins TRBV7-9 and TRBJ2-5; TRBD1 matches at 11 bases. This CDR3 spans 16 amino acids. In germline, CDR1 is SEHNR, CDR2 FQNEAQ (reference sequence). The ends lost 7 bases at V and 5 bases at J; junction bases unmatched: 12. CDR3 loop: CASTKPDRGPGETQYF. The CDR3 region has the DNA TGTGCCAGCACCAAACCGGACAGGGGGCCGGGGGAGACCCAGTACTTC.

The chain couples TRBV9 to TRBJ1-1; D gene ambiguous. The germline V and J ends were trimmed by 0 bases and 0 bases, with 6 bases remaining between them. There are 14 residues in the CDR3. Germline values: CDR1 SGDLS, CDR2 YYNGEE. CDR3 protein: CASSVGFLNTEAFF. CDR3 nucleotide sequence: TGTGCCAGCAGCGTAGGATTTCTGAACACTGAAGCTTTCTTT.

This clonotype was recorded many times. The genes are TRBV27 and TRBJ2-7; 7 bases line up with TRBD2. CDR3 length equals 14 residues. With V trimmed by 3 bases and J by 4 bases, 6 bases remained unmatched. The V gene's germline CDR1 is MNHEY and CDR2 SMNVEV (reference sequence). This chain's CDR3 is CASSFGRARYEQYF. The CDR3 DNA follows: TGTGCCAGCAGTTTTGGGAGGGCCAGATACGAGCAGTACTTC.

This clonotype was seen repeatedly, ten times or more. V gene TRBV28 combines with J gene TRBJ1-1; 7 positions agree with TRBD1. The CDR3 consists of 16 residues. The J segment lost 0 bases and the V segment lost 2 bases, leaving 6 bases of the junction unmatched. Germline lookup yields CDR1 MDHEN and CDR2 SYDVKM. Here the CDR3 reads CASSLRGQLMNTEAFF. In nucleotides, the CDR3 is TGTGCCAGCAGTTTAAGGGGACAGTTAATGAACACTGAAGCTTTCTTT.

The CDR3 DNA follows: TGCAGTGCTAGAGATAGTCGGACAGGATCCTACGAGCAGTACTTC. Amino acids: CSARDSRTGSYEQYF. The V and J genes are TRBV20-1 and TRBJ2-7; 7 bases match TRBD1. CDR3 length equals 15 residues. The V gene end was trimmed by 0 bases and the J gene end by 1 base; junction bases not matched to a gene: 6. Germline CDR1 is DFQATT and CDR2 is SNEGSKA (reference sequence).

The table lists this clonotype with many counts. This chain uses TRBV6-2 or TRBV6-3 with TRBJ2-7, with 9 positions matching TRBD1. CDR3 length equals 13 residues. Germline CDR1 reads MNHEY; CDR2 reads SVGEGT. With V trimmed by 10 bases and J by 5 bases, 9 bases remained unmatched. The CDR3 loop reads CATWGQGSHEQYF. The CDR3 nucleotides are TGTGCCACCTGGGGACAGGGATCCCACGAGCAGTACTTC.

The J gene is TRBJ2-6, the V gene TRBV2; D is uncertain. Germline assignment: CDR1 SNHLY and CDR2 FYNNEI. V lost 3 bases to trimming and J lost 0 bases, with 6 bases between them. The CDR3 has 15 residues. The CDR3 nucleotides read TGTGCCAGCAGTGAGGTCCGCTCTGGGGCCAACGTCCTGACTTTC. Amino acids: CASSEVRSGANVLTF.

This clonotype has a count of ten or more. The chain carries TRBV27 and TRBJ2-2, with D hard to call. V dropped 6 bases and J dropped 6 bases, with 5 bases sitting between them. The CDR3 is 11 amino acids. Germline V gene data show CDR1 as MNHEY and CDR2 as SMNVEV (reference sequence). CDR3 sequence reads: CASRTAGELFF. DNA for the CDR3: TGTGCCAGCAGGACGGCCGGGGAGCTGTTTTTT.

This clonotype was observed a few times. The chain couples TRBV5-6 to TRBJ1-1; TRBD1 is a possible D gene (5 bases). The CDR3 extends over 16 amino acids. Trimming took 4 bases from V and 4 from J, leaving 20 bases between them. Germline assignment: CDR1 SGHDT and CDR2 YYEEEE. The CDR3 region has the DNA TGTGCCAGCAGCCCGAGGGGCGCAAGATGGAGCACTGAAGCTTTCTTT. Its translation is CASSPRGARWSTEAFF. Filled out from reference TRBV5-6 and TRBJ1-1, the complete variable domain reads DAGVTQSPTHLIKTRGQQVTLRCSPKSGHDTVSWYQQALGQGPQFIFQYYEEEERQRGNFPDRFSGHQFPNYSSELNVNALLLGDSALYLCASSPRGARWSTEAFFGQGTRLTVV.

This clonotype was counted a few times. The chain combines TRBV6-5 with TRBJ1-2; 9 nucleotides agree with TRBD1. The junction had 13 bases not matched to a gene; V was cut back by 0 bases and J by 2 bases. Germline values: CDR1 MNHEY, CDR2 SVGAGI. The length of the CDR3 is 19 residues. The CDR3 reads CASSYSSPGQGGTNYGYTF. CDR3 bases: TGTGCCAGCAGTTACTCCTCCCCGGGACAGGGTGGAACCAACTATGGCTACACCTTC.